This record concerns one T cell receptor beta chain sequence. This sample is part of a study of radiation and T cells in renal cell carcinoma. With 2 bases removed from V and 5 bases from J, the gap between germline ends came to 7 bases. Germline CDR1 MRHNA, CDR2 SNTAGT. CDR3 size: 13 residues. This table comes from immunoSEQ multiplex PCR, and its TCRdb copy is limited to in-frame clones, with some not included. The table lists 55,000 to 65,000 clones, roughly 79% of them singletons. Regarding time point: baseline pretreatment blood. The treatment was: 15 Gy SBRT to primary tumor, nephrectomy 4 weeks later.

This sequence joins TRBV6-4 and TRBJ2-1, with D possibly called TRBD1 or TRBD2 (5 bases each). The sample here was blood, taken from a patient whose treatment included radiotherapy and nephrectomy. This sequence originates from a man in his 60s with renal cell carcinoma. The CDR3 DNA sequence: TGTGCCAGCAGTGACGGGGACCACAATGAGCAGTTCTTC. This codes for CASSDGDHNEQFF.